These 20 T cell receptor beta chains came from one sample sequenced in a study of T cell responses to AZD1222 COVID-19 vaccine. Sequencing was performed with immunoSEQ multiplex PCR; in TCRdb, only in-frame clones are kept and a portion is missing. The data show approximately 140,000 clones, around 90% seen once. The input for sequencing was peripheral blood, taken 28 days after the second AZD1222 dose. Every receptor here comes from an adult who received the AZD1222 COVID-19 vaccine.

The J gene is TRBJ1-2, the V gene TRBV7-9; tentative D call: TRBD1 (5 bases). Germline V gene data show CDR1 as SEHNR and CDR2 as FQNEAQ (reference sequence). This CDR3 contains 15 residues. V was pared by 5 bases and J by 3 bases, with 16 bases between. CDR3 sequence: CASSPRLDSYYGYTF. CDR3 sequence (DNA): TGTGCCAGCAGCCCCCGCCTCGACAGCTACTATGGCTACACCTTC.

The rearrangement uses TRBV12-3 or TRBV12-4 and TRBJ1-2, with D unclear. There are 12 residues in the CDR3. The V end lost 7 bases, the J end lost 2 bases, and 8 bases lay between the germline ends. CDR3 amino acids: CASTGQNYGYTF. The CDR3 nucleotides read TGTGCCAGCACGGGCCAGAACTATGGCTACACCTTC.

The CDR3 protein is CAIRPPTRSPLHF. In nucleotides, the CDR3 is TGTGCCATCCGCCCCCCCACTCGTTCACCCCTCCACTTT. The V and J genes are TRBV6-5 and TRBJ1-6; D not resolved. This CDR3 is built from 13 residues. Trimming removed 10 bases at V and 9 bases at J, with 16 bases between. Germline assignment: CDR1 MNHEY and CDR2 SVGAGI.

This sequence joins TRBV7-9 and TRBJ1-6, with TRBD1 matching over 7 bases. There are 18 residues in the CDR3. Germline values: CDR1 SEHNR, CDR2 FQNEAQ (reference sequence). V shed 5 bases, J shed 0 bases, and the junction held 10 bases outside the gene matches. CDR3 nucleotide sequence: TGTGCCAGCAGCCGTAGGACAGGCGAAGGCTCCTATAATTCACCCCTCCACTTT. Its protein is CASSRRTGEGSYNSPLHF.

The chain recombines TRBV5-4 with TRBJ2-4; the D gene is possibly TRBD2 (5 bases). In germline, CDR1 is SGHNT, CDR2 YYREEE (reference sequence). This CDR3 contains 17 residues. V lost 3 bases and J lost 0, with 16 bases in between. The DNA for the CDR3 is TGTGCCAGCAGCTCGACCGGACTCACCTTAGCCAAAAACATTCAGTACTTC. It specifies CASSSTGLTLAKNIQYF.

The genes are TRBV27 and TRBJ1-3; tentatively, D is TRBD1 (5 bases). Germline V gene lookup returns CDR1 MNHEY and CDR2 SMNVEV (reference sequence). The CDR3 loop spans 13 amino acids. Deletions cut 11 bases from V and 2 bases from J, with 13 bases between. CDR3 nucleotide sequence: TGTGCCGCTCGCGGGGGACCTGGAAACACCATATATTTT. It encodes CAARGGPGNTIYF.

The chain recombines TRBV14 with TRBJ2-3, with 9 nucleotides matching TRBD2. The CDR3 is 20 residues long. Germline lookup yields CDR1 SGHDN and CDR2 FVKESK. The V segment lost 4 bases and the J segment 1 base; nucleotides outside the gene matches: 18. The CDR3 DNA sequence: TGTGCCAGCAGCCCGCCGTTTATTCTAGCGGGATCTCGGGGCACAGATACGCAGTATTTT. Its translation is CASSPPFILAGSRGTDTQYF.

On this clone itself: At one boundary the junction diverges from the germline segment, which might be a read error. This chain links TRBV7-2 with TRBJ1-4; 8 positions match TRBD1. The CDR3 is made up of 13 amino acids. Germline V CDR1 and CDR2: SGHTA, FQGNSA. The CDR3: CASSPIPGQGLVF. CDR3 DNA sequence: TGTGCCAGCAGCCCGATCCCAGGACAGGGCCTCGTTTTT. The variable domain in full, with the rest retrieved from reference TRBV7-2 and TRBJ1-4, is GAGVSQSPSNKVTEKGKDVELRCDPISGHTALYWYRQSLGQGLEFLIYFQGNSAPDKSGLPSDRFSAERTGGSVSTLTIQRTQQEDSAVYLCASSPIPGQGLVFGSGTQLSVL.

The rearrangement links TRBV6-2 or TRBV6-3 to TRBJ2-7; the D call may be TRBD1 or TRBD2 (5 bases each). The germline V and J ends were trimmed by 6 bases and 0 bases, with 15 bases remaining between them. CDR3 length: 15 amino acids. Germline CDR1 MNHEY, CDR2 SVGEGT. The CDR3 reads CASSRGTGSSYEQYF. CDR3 in DNA: TGTGCCAGCAGCCGTGGGACGGGAAGCTCCTACGAGCAGTACTTC.

The CDR3 DNA reads as TGTGCCAGCAGCTTAGTAACGGCCAGCGGGGCCCAGTACTTC. It is translated as CASSLVTASGAQYF. The chain combines TRBV7-9 with TRBJ2-5, with 7 bases identical to TRBD2. Germline assignment: CDR1 SEHNR and CDR2 FQNEAQ (reference sequence). After removal of 1 base from V and 9 bases from J, the junction contained 8 bases not matched to a gene. This CDR3 has 14 residues.

The V and J genes are TRBV6-1 and TRBJ1-1, with 8 bases fitting TRBD1. In germline, CDR1 is MNHNS, CDR2 SASEGT. This CDR3 has 14 amino acids. V was pared by 3 bases and J by 1 base, with 1 base of the junction left unmatched. CDR3 amino acids: CASSDTGGNTEAFF. CDR3 DNA sequence: TGTGCCAGCAGTGACACAGGGGGGAACACTGAAGCTTTCTTT.

There are a few counts of this clone. The chain couples TRBV6-4 to TRBJ1-5; no definite D call. Germline-derived CDR1 and CDR2 are MRHNA and SNTAGT. The CDR3 extends over 15 amino acids. V was shortened by 3 bases and J by 0 bases, with 9 bases between the two germline ends. DNA of the CDR3: TGTGCCAGCAGTGAACAAGGTGGTAGCAATCAGCCCCAGCATTTT. Translation gives CASSEQGGSNQPQHF.

The chain has TRBV7-9 and TRBJ2-2; 7 nucleotides align to TRBD1. Germline V CDR1 and CDR2: SEHNR, FQNEAQ (reference sequence). This CDR3 is built from 14 residues. V trimming: 6 bases; J trimming: 9 bases; junction bases outside the gene matches: 10. DNA of the CDR3: TGTGCCAGCAGACATGGGACAGAGGGGCGGGAGCTGTTTTTT. This encodes CASRHGTEGRELFF. Based on the CDR3 plus reference TRBV7-9 and TRBJ2-2, the full variable domain is DTGVSQNPRHKITKRGQNVTFRCDPISEHNRLYWYRQTLGQGPEFLTYFQNEAQLEKSRLLSDRFSAERPKGSFSTLEIQRTEQGDSAMYLCASRHGTEGRELFFGEGSRLTVL.

V usage is TRBV12-3 or TRBV12-4 and J usage is TRBJ1-2; no definite D call. V gave up 1 base and J gave up 4 bases, with 7 bases separating them. This CDR3 is 13 amino acids long. The CDR3 DNA sequence: TGTGCCAGCAGTTTAGTCGCCGGCTATGGCTACACCTTC. Its protein is CASSLVAGYGYTF.

This chain joins TRBV4-2 and TRBJ2-6; TRBD2 agrees at 7 bases. The length of the CDR3 is 20 residues. Germline values: CDR1 LGHNA, CDR2 YNFKEQ. The V segment lost 5 bases and the J segment 0 bases; nucleotides outside the gene matches: 16. In DNA form, the CDR3 reads TGTGCCAGCAGCTTCCGGGAATTCGGGGGGTCCTCCTCTGGGGCCAACGTCCTGACTTTC. This translates into CASSFREFGGSSSGANVLTF.

The chain carries TRBV5-6 and TRBJ1-3; 10 nucleotides agree with TRBD1. The CDR3 covers 15 residues. With 0 bases clipped from V and 4 bases from J, the junction kept 1 base outside the gene matches. Per germline, CDR1 SGHDT and CDR2 YYEEEE. The CDR3 sequence: CASSLGQGAGNTIYF. CDR3 DNA: TGTGCCAGCAGCTTGGGACAGGGGGCAGGAAACACCATATATTTT.

A few counts support this clone. The V and J genes are TRBV27 and TRBJ1-3; 8 bases match TRBD1. This CDR3 has 15 amino acids. V was pared by 7 bases and J by 3 bases, with 8 bases of the junction left unmatched. Germline CDR1 MNHEY, CDR2 SMNVEV (reference sequence). The CDR3 reads CASKRQGANGNTIYF. The CDR3 bases are TGTGCCAGCAAGAGGCAGGGGGCAAATGGAAACACCATATATTTT.

As for this clone: At one end, the junction sequence differs from germline, possibly due to a read error. This rearrangement joins TRBV19 to TRBJ1-4, with D possibly matching TRBD1 (6 bases). The CDR3 contains 16 residues. Germline CDR1 is LNHDA and CDR2 is SQIVND (reference sequence). This chain's CDR3 is CASRIGQTPTNEKLFF. The CDR3 bases are TGTGCCAGTAGGATAGGACAGACGCCAACTAATGAAAAACTGTTTTTT.

V is TRBV3-1 (or the pseudogene TRBV3-2) and J is TRBJ1-6; maybe TRBD1 (5 bases). V dropped 5 bases and J dropped 8 bases, with 10 bases sitting between them. Germline loops: CDR1 LGHDT, CDR2 YNNKEL (reference sequence). The CDR3 is 13 residues long. The CDR3 DNA sequence: TGTGCCAGCAGCTCAACAGGTGATTCACCCCTCCACTTT. Protein product: CASSSTGDSPLHF.

V usage is TRBV6-2 or TRBV6-3 and J usage is TRBJ2-5; D remains ambiguous. The CDR3 contains 15 residues. Germline V gene lookup returns CDR1 MNHEY and CDR2 SVGEGT. Trimming took off 5 bases at V and 0 bases at J, with 13 bases between the two ends. The DNA for the CDR3 is TGTGCCAGCAGTGGGTCGCGGCTAGACCAAGAGACCCAGTACTTC. It translates to CASSGSRLDQETQYF.